Below are 17 T cell receptor beta chains sequenced from a single sample in a study of patients and donors after allogeneic stem cell transplantation. One entry per CDR3 protein, called by TCRdb with MiXCR from the RT-PCR reads. Here the sample spans about 87,000 distinct CDR3 sequences, 5% being singletons. Sequencing was performed on blood, either unsorted or a sorted T cell fraction (not recorded which). These receptors all stem from a human donor who was either an allogeneic HSCT recipient or a stem cell or donor lymphocyte infusion donor (not recorded which). It is not recorded whose cells these are; they may come from a transplant donor.

This clonotype appeared a few times. This chain joins TRBV28 and TRBJ2-7; D gene uncertain. This CDR3 region has 12 residues. CDR1 is MDHEN, CDR2 SYDVKM, per germline. With 5 bases removed from V and 2 bases from J, the gap between germline ends came to 7 bases. CDR3 sequence reads: CASSTVTYEQYF. In DNA form, the CDR3 reads TGTGCCAGCAGTACAGTAACCTACGAGCAGTACTTC.

This clonotype has a count of ten or more. The CDR3 DNA reads as TGTGCCAGTAGAAGCCCGGACAGGTCGTATGGCTACACCTTC. Its translation: CASRSPDRSYGYTF. The chain combines TRBV19 with TRBJ1-2; 7 bases are a match to TRBD1. Germline-derived CDR1 and CDR2 are LNHDA and SQIVND (reference sequence). CDR3 size: 14 residues. V lost 6 bases, J lost 5 bases, and 9 bases stayed unmatched.

This clonotype was counted at least ten times. V is TRBV2 and J is TRBJ2-5; 8 nucleotides agree with TRBD2. The CDR3 length is 12 residues. Germline trimming cut 4 bases from V and 5 bases from J; bases unmatched to any gene: 0. Germline CDR1 is SNHLY and CDR2 is FYNNEI. DNA for the CDR3: TGTGCCAGCAGTGGACTAGCGGAGACCCAGTACTTC. Its translation is CASSGLAETQYF.

This clonotype was seen a few times. V usage is TRBV7-9 and J usage is TRBJ2-3, with a tentative D call TRBD2 (5 bases). The CDR3 extends over 15 amino acids. V was cut by 3 bases and J by 6 bases, with 16 bases left in between. Per germline, CDR1 SEHNR and CDR2 FQNEAQ (reference sequence). As DNA, the CDR3 is TGTGCCAGCAGCTTGGCGGGCAGAGAGTGGGATACGCAGTATTTT. It specifies CASSLAGREWDTQYF.

This clonotype came up many times. This chain uses TRBV11-2 with TRBJ2-5, with 9 bases lining up with TRBD2. The germline V gene has CDR1 SGHAT and CDR2 FQNNGV. The CDR3 is made up of 24 amino acids. J gave up 0 bases and V 0 bases, and 26 bases lay outside the gene matches. CDR3 DNA: TGTGCCAGCAGCTTAGACCCCGGGACTAGCTTCCGTAGCCCCTCTAAGTGGTACCAAGAGACCCAGTACTTC. It yields the protein CASSLDPGTSFRSPSKWYQETQYF. The full variable domain, with the rest looked up from reference TRBV11-2 and TRBJ2-5, is EAGVAQSPRYKIIEKRQSVAFWCNPISGHATLYWYQQILGQGPKLLIQFQNNGVVDDSQLPKDRFSAERLKGVDSTLKIQPAKLEDSAVYLCASSLDPGTSFRSPSKWYQETQYFGPGTRLLVL.

This clonotype was seen repeatedly, ten times or more. This sequence joins TRBV11-2 and TRBJ2-1, with 9 bases matching TRBD1. Unmatched junction bases numbered 11, after V lost 1 base and J lost 7 bases. The germline CDR1 and CDR2 sequences are SGHAT and FQNNGV. The CDR3 runs to 17 residues. CDR3 DNA: TGTGCCAGCAGCTTAGTGCTTCCGGGACAGGGATTGAATGAGCAGTTCTTC. This encodes CASSLVLPGQGLNEQFF.

The rearrangement uses TRBV18 and TRBJ1-1; D may be TRBD1 (5 bases). The ends were cut back, 2 bases at V and 4 bases at J, with 11 bases in the middle. CDR3 length: 14 residues. Germline V gives CDR1 KGHSH, CDR2 LQKENI. CDR3 protein: CASSPSSGSTEAFF. CDR3 bases: TGTGCCAGCTCACCATCTTCAGGGTCCACTGAAGCTTTCTTT. Looking up the rest from reference TRBV18 and TRBJ1-1 gives the full variable domain: NAGVMQNPRHLVRRRGQEARLRCSPMKGHSHVYWYRQLPEEGLKFMVYLQKENIIDESGMPKERFSAEFPKEGPSILRIQQVVRGDSAAYFCASSPSSGSTEAFFGQGTRLTVV.

The sample holds many counts of this clonotype. The chain joins TRBV12-3 or TRBV12-4 to TRBJ2-5; D unclear. The CDR3 has 12 amino acids. V shed 2 bases and J shed 1 base, with 2 bases lying between them. CDR3 bases: TGTGCCAGCAGTTTACTCCAAGAGACCCAGTACTTC. Translating gives CASSLLQETQYF.

Many counts were recorded for this clonotype. The rearrangement uses TRBV10-2 and TRBJ1-5; D unresolved. V lost 7 bases and J 5 bases, leaving 12 bases between the germline ends. Germline CDR1 is WSHSY and CDR2 is SAAADI. The CDR3 has 13 amino acids. CDR3 coding DNA: TGCGCCAGCAACCAGAACCCGGATCAGCCCCAGCATTTT. Encoded protein: CASNQNPDQPQHF.

This clonotype was seen a few times. V is TRBV20-1 and J is TRBJ2-1, with a possible D match to TRBD2 (6 bases). This CDR3 is 13 amino acids long. Germline V lookup: CDR1 DFQATT, CDR2 SNEGSKA (reference sequence). Trimming took off 3 bases at V and 7 bases at J, with 13 bases between the two ends. The CDR3 DNA is TGCAGTGCTAGCGGGAGTGCGCGTAATGAGCAGTTCTTC. This encodes CSASGSARNEQFF.

This clonotype appeared many times. This chain links TRBV4-2 with TRBJ2-3, with TRBD2 matching 7 bases. The length of the CDR3 is 20 residues. Germline V gene lookup returns CDR1 LGHNA and CDR2 YNFKEQ. The V segment lost 0 bases and the J segment 0 bases; nucleotides outside the gene matches: 15. Here the CDR3 reads CASSQEKRAGDGTSTDTQYF. The CDR3 DNA sequence: TGTGCCAGCAGCCAAGAAAAACGGGCGGGAGATGGCACTAGCACAGATACGCAGTATTTT.

There are many counts of this clonotype. This chain uses TRBV10-3 with TRBJ2-7, with D hard to call. The germline V gene has CDR1 ENHRY and CDR2 SYGVKD. The V end was cut by 6 bases, the J end by 5 bases, with 17 bases between. This CDR3 is 14 amino acids long. CDR3 DNA sequence: TGTGCCATCAGGTTCTCTGGTACTTTTGACGAGCAGTACTTC. It is translated as CAIRFSGTFDEQYF.

This clonotype has only a few counts. This chain links TRBV5-1 with TRBJ2-1; D remains ambiguous. From germline, CDR1 is SGHRS and CDR2 YFSETQ. This CDR3 region has 17 residues. Trimming pared 0 bases from V and 3 bases from J, leaving 16 bases between. The CDR3 region has the DNA TGCGCCAGCAGCTTGGACCCCTCTAGGGTTCTCTACAATGAGCAGTTCTTC. As protein: CASSLDPSRVLYNEQFF.

The chain couples TRBV20-1 to TRBJ2-2; 8 nucleotides match TRBD2. CDR1 DFQATT and CDR2 SNEGSKA come from the germline V gene (reference sequence). This CDR3 has 15 amino acids. The J segment lost 4 bases and the V segment lost 5 bases, leaving 9 bases of the junction unmatched. CDR3 region: CSARSGRRVTGELFF. CDR3 nucleotides: TGCAGTGCTCGGAGCGGGAGACGGGTCACCGGGGAGCTGTTTTTT.

This clonotype was observed at least ten times. The chain has TRBV29-1 and TRBJ2-1; TRBD2 matches at 14 bases. Trimming removed 6 bases from V and 4 bases from J; junction bases left unmatched: 5. CDR3 length equals 15 residues. Germline V lookup: CDR1 SQVTM, CDR2 ANQGSEA. The chain's CDR3 is CSVEGLAGVYNEQFF. The CDR3 nucleotides read TGCAGCGTCGAGGGACTAGCGGGGGTATACAATGAGCAGTTCTTC.

This clonotype was seen ten or more times. The V and J genes are TRBV19 and TRBJ2-1; TRBD2 matches at 10 bases. Germline CDR1 LNHDA, CDR2 SQIVND (reference sequence). The V and J ends lost 8 bases and 4 bases, in that order; junction bases with no gene match: 11. The CDR3 covers 16 residues. In nucleotides, the CDR3 is TGTGCCAGTCGCGCCTCAAGCGGGAGGGGGTACAATGAGCAGTTCTTC. This gives the protein CASRASSGRGYNEQFF.

The sample holds one count of this clonotype. The chain carries TRBV3-1 and TRBJ1-4, with D unresolved. Deletions cut 0 bases from V and 12 bases from J, with 20 bases between. CDR3 length: 16 residues. CDR1 is LGHDT, CDR2 YNNKEL, per germline (reference sequence). The chain's CDR3 is CASSQDTHTMRYELFF. In DNA form, the CDR3 reads TGTGCCAGCAGCCAAGATACGCACACCATGCGGTATGAACTGTTTTTT.